This T cell receptor (beta chain) was recovered during a study of OX40 agonist ivuxolimab in advanced cancers. Overall study: Three patients, one with hepatocellular carcinoma and two with cutaneous melanoma, achieved partial responses.

Assay: immunoSEQ multiplex PCR; the TCRdb copy retains only in-frame clones and omits some. Of around 60,000 clones listed, roughly 90% are singletons. Study-wide results and limits: Normalized T-cell clonal expansion was also low in a subset of nonresponders.

This clone was detected a few times. What it binds is not known. V shed 5 bases, J shed 10 bases, and the junction held 13 bases outside the gene matches. The CDR3 has 14 residues. Germline lookup yields CDR1 SGHTA and CDR2 FQGTGA. The chain has TRBV7-3 and TRBJ1-2; TRBD1 agrees at 7 bases. This specimen was CD4+ or CD8+ T cells sorted from blood, taken in a trial of the OX40 agonist ivuxolimab. The clonotype was recovered from an adult with an advanced solid tumor such as melanoma, head and neck, liver or kidney cancer. Here the CDR3 DNA reads TGTGCCAGCAGCAAAGGGGGAACACAGGGGCACTACACCTTC. Residues: CASSKGGTQGHYTF.